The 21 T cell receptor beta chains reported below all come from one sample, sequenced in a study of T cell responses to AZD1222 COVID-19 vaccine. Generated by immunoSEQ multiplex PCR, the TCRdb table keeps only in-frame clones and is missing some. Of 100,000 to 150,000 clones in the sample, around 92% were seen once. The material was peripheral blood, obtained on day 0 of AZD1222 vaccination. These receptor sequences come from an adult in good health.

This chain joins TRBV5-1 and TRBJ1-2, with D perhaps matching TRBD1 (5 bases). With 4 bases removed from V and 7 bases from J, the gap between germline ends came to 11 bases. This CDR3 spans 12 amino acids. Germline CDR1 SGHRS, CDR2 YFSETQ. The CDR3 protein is CASSTGRAGYTF. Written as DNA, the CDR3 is TGCGCCAGCAGCACTGGCAGGGCTGGCTACACCTTC.

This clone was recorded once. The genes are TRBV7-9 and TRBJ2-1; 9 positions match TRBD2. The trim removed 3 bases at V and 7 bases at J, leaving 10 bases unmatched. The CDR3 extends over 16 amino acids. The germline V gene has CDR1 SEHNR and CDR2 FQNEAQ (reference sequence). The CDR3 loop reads CASSFTSGPKGNEQFF. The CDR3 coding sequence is TGTGCCAGCAGCTTTACTAGCGGGCCGAAAGGGAATGAGCAGTTCTTC.

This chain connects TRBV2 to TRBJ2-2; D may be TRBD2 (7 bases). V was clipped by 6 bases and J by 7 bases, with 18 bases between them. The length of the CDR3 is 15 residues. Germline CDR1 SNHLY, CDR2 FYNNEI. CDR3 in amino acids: CASSGGTPRGGELFF. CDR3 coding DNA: TGTGCCAGCAGCGGGGGGACACCCCGGGGCGGGGAGCTGTTTTTT.

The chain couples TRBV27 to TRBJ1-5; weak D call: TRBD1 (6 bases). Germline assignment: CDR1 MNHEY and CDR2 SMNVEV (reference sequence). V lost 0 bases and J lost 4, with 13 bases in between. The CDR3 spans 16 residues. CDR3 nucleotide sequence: TGTGCCAGCAGTTTATCCTGGACAGAAAGAAATCAGCCCCAGCATTTT. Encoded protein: CASSLSWTERNQPQHF.

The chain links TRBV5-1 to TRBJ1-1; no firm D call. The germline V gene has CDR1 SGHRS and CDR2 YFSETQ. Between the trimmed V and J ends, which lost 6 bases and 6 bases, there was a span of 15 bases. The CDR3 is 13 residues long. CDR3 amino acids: CASTRFGDPEAFF. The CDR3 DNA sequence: TGCGCCAGCACCCGTTTCGGGGATCCTGAAGCTTTCTTT. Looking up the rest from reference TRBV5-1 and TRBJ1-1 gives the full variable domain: KAGVTQTPRYLIKTRGQQVTLSCSPISGHRSVSWYQQTPGQGLQFLFEYFSETQRNKGNFPGRFSGRQFSNSRSEMNVSTLELGDSALYLCASTRFGDPEAFFGQGTRLTVV.

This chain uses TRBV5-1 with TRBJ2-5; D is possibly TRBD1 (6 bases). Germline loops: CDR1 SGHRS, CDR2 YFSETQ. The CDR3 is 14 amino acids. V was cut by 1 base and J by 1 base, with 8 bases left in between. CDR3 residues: CASSLQGSQETQYF. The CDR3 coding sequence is TGCGCCAGCAGCTTGCAGGGGAGCCAAGAGACCCAGTACTTC.

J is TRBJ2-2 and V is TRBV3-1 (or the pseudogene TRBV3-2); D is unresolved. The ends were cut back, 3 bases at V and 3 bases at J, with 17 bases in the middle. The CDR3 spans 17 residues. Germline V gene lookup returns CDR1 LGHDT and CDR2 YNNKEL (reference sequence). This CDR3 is CASSHPGGQAYTGELFF. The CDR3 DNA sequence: TGTGCCAGCAGCCACCCTGGCGGCCAGGCTTACACCGGGGAGCTGTTTTTT.

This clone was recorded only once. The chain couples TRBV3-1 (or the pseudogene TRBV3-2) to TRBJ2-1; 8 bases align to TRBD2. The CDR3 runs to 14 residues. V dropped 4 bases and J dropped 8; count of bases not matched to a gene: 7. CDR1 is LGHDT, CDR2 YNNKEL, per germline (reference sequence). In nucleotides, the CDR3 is TGTGCCAGCAGCCGAGCGGGAGCGGTAGATGAGCAGTTCTTC. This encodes CASSRAGAVDEQFF.

The CDR3 region has the DNA TGTGCCAGCAGTTACCGTCGGGGCACTGAAGCTTTCTTT. This encodes CASSYRRGTEAFF. The rearrangement joins TRBV6-5 to TRBJ1-1; no definite D call. From germline, CDR1 is MNHEY and CDR2 SVGAGI. Trimming pared 2 bases from V and 4 bases from J, leaving 8 bases between. The CDR3 is 13 amino acids.

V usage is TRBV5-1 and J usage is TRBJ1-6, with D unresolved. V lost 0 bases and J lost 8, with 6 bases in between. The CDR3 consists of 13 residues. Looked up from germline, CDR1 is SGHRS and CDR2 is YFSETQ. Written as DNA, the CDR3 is TGCGCCAGCAGCTTGGAGCTAGATTCACCCCTCCACTTT. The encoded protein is CASSLELDSPLHF.

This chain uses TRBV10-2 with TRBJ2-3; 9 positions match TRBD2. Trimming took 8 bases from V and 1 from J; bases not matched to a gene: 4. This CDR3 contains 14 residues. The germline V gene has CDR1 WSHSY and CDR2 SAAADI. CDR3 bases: TGCGCCAGCGCGATAGCGGGAGGCACAGATACGCAGTATTTT. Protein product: CASAIAGGTDTQYF.

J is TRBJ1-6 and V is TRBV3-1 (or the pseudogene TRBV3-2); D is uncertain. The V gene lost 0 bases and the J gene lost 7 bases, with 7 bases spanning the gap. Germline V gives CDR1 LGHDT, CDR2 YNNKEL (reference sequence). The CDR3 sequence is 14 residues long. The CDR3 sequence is CASSQDSLNSPLHF. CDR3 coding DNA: TGTGCCAGCAGCCAAGACAGTTTAAATTCACCCCTCCACTTT.

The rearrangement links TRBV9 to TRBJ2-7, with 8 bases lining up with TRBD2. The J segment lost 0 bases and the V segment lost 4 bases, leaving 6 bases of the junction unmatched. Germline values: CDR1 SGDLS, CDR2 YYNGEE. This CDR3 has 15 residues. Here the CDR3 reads CASSFRGLDSYEQYF. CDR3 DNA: TGTGCCAGCAGCTTTCGGGGACTAGACTCCTACGAGCAGTACTTC.

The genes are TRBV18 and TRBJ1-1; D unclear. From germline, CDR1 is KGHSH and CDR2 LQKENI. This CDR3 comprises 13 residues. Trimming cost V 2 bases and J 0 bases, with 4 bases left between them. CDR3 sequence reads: CASSPAVNTEAFF. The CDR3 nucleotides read TGTGCCAGCTCACCAGCTGTGAACACTGAAGCTTTCTTT.

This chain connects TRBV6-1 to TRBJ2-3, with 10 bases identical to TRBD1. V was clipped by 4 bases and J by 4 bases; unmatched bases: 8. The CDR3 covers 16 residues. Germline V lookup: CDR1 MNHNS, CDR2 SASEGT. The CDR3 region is CASSVLTGGRADTQYF. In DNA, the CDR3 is TGTGCCAGCAGTGTATTGACAGGGGGCAGGGCAGATACGCAGTATTTT.

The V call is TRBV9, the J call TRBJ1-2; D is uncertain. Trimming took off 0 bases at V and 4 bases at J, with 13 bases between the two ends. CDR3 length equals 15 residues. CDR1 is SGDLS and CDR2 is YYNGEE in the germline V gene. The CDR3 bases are TGTGCCAGCAGCGTAGGTGCAGGTCCGGCCTATGGCTACACCTTC. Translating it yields CASSVGAGPAYGYTF.

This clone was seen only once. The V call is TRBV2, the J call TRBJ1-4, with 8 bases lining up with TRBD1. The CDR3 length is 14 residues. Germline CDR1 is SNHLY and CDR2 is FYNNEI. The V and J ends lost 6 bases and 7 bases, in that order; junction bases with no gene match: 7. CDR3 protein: CASRAGGAGEKLFF. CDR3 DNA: TGTGCCAGCAGAGCAGGGGGCGCGGGTGAAAAACTGTTTTTT.

CDR3 residues: CASSFLLAEAFF. Written as DNA, the CDR3 is TGTGCCAGCAGTTTTCTTTTGGCTGAAGCTTTCTTT. The J gene is TRBJ1-1, the V gene TRBV28; D ambiguous. This CDR3 has 12 amino acids. The V gene's germline CDR1 is MDHEN and CDR2 SYDVKM. V was cut by 3 bases and J by 6 bases, with 8 bases left in between. Variable domain in full (rest from reference TRBV28 and TRBJ1-1): DVKVTQSSRYLVKRTGEKVFLECVQDMDHENMFWYRQDPGLGLRLIYFSYDVKMKEKGDIPEGYSVSREKKERFSLILESASTNQTSMYLCASSFLLAEAFFGQGTRLTVV.

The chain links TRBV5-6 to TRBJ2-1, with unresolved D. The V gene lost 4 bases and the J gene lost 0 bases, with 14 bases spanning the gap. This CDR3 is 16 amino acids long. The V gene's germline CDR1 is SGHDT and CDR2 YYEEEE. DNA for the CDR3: TGTGCCAGCAGCACCATAGCAGCCAGCTCCTACAATGAGCAGTTCTTC. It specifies CASSTIAASSYNEQFF.

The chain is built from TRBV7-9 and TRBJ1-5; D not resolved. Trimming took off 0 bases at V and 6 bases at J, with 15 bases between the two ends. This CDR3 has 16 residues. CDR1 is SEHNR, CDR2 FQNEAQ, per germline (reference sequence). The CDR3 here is CASSLAQREGSQPQHF. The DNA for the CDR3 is TGTGCCAGCAGCTTAGCGCAAAGAGAGGGCTCTCAGCCCCAGCATTTT. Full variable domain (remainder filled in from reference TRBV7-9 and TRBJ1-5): DTGVSQNPRHKITKRGQNVTFRCDPISEHNRLYWYRQTLGQGPEFLTYFQNEAQLEKSRLLSDRFSAERPKGSFSTLEIQRTEQGDSAMYLCASSLAQREGSQPQHFGDGTRLSIL.

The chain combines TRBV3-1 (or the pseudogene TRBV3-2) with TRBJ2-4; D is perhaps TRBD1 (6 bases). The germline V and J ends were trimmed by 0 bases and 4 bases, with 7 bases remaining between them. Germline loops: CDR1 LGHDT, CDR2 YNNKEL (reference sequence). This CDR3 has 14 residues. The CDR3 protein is CASSQDRGKNIQYF. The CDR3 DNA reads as TGTGCCAGCAGCCAAGACAGGGGAAAAAACATTCAGTACTTC.